These T cell receptor beta chains were read from a single sample in a study of blood T cell repertoires in COVID-19. Profiled with immunoSEQ multiplex PCR; TCRdb holds only in-frame clones, not every one. The sample has 150,000 to 200,000 clones; approximately 81% are singletons. Specimen: PBMCs or T cells enriched from blood (not recorded which). All receptors come from a woman between 50 and 59 years old who had recovered from COVID-19. Both conserved end residues are part of each CDR3. A D gene is named only where the DNA matches it firmly. Where a row states a size, it is once, few, many or the class of an expanded clone; other rows omit it.

>TRBV12-5|TRBJ1-2|.|once
CASAGGNYGYTF
TGTGCTAGTGCTGGGGGGAACTATGGCTACACCTTC
>TRBV7-9|TRBJ2-5|.|.
CASSYRTDQETQYF
TGTGCCAGCAGTTATAGGACAGACCAAGAGACCCAGTACTTC
>TRBV7-9|TRBJ1-4|TRBD1|.
CASSLQGQGNEKLFF
TGTGCCAGCAGCTTACAGGGACAGGGGAATGAAAAACTGTTTTTT
>TRBV7-2|TRBJ2-3|.|.
CASSPVGVGRTDTQYF
TGTGCCAGCAGCCCGGTAGGGGTGGGGCGGACAGATACGCAGTATTTT
>TRBV7-2|TRBJ1-2|.|.
CASSSTAGHGYTF
TGTGCCAGCAGCTCGACAGCAGGCCATGGCTACACCTTC
>TRBV27|TRBJ1-2|TRBD1|.
CASRLTSGTANYGYTF
TGTGCCAGCCGCCTAACCTCCGGGACAGCTAACTATGGCTACACCTTC
>TRBV25-1|TRBJ1-4|TRBD1|.
CASSPDRAGFSNEKLFF
TGTGCCAGCAGTCCGGACAGGGCCGGCTTTTCTAATGAAAAACTGTTTTTT
>TRBV7-2|TRBJ2-6|.|.
CASSLQGAGANVLTF
TGTGCCAGCAGCTTACAGGGTGCTGGGGCCAACGTCCTGACTTTC
>TRBV13|TRBJ1-1|.|.
CASSFSWGPNTEAFF
TGTGCCAGCAGCTTTTCCTGGGGCCCGAACACTGAAGCTTTCTTT
>TRBV7-9|TRBJ2-1|TRBD1|.
CASSNRDRGRTSSSYNEQFF
TGTGCCAGCAGCAACCGGGACAGGGGGCGAACCTCGAGCTCCTACAATGAGCAGTTCTTC
>TRBV5-6|TRBJ1-2|.|.
CASSLGRPSYGYTF
TGTGCCAGCAGCTTGGGCAGGCCAAGCTATGGCTACACCTTC
>TRBV4-3|TRBJ2-1|.|.
CASSPQGGYNEQFF
TGCGCCAGCAGCCCACAGGGAGGGTACAATGAGCAGTTCTTC
>TRBV27|TRBJ1-2|TRBD1|.
CASSRPGQTFPGYTF
TGTGCCAGCAGCCGGCCGGGACAGACCTTCCCGGGCTACACCTTC
>TRBV28|TRBJ2-1|TRBD2|.
CASTPTPGGANEQFF
TGTGCCAGCACCCCCACCCCGGGAGGGGCCAATGAGCAGTTCTTC
>TRBV27|TRBJ2-7|TRBD2|.
CASSFSGRAVDEQYF
TGTGCCAGCAGTTTTAGCGGGAGGGCCGTGGACGAGCAGTACTTC
>TRBV11-2|TRBJ1-2|.|.
CASSFRGDAYYGYTF
TGTGCCAGCAGCTTCCGGGGGGACGCGTACTATGGCTACACCTTC
>TRBV13|TRBJ2-1|TRBD1|.
CASSLSDRYNEQFF
TGTGCCAGCAGCCTCTCGGACAGGTACAATGAGCAGTTCTTC
>TRBV14|TRBJ1-1|.|.
CASSQGLFNTEAFF
TGTGCCAGCAGCCAGGGCCTATTCAACACTGAAGCTTTCTTT
>TRBV3-1/TRBV3-2|TRBJ2-5|TRBD1|.
CASSQDAGGQETQYF
TGTGCCAGCAGCCAAGATGCAGGGGGACAAGAGACCCAGTACTTC
>TRBV7-9|TRBJ1-1|.|few
CASSLEGAGGVTEAFF
TGTGCCAGCAGCTTAGAGGGAGCGGGGGGAGTGACTGAAGCTTTCTTT
>TRBV7-6|TRBJ2-6|TRBD2|.
CASSLSGGNSGANVLTF
TGTGCCAGCAGCTTATCGGGGGGAAACTCTGGGGCCAACGTCCTGACTTTC
>TRBV27|TRBJ1-5|TRBD1|.
CASSLFGGQGIGYSNQPQHF
TGTGCCAGCAGTTTATTCGGAGGACAGGGCATTGGGTATAGCAATCAGCCCCAGCATTTT
>TRBV7-3|TRBJ1-5|.|.
CASSRPQHF
TGTGCCAGCAGCCGGCCCCAGCATTTT
>TRBV7-6|TRBJ2-5|TRBD2|.
CASSSLLAGGKTQYF
TGTGCCAGCAGCTCCCTTCTAGCGGGGGGCAAGACCCAGTACTTC
>TRBV27|TRBJ1-2|TRBD1|.
CASTSTGARRGYTF
TGTGCCAGCACCTCTACAGGGGCGAGGCGTGGCTACACCTTC
>TRBV7-8|TRBJ2-1|TRBD2|once
CASSSTSAYNEQFF
TGTGCCAGCAGCTCCACTAGCGCCTACAATGAGCAGTTCTTC
>TRBV7-3|TRBJ2-3|TRBD2|.
CASSLRPSGKTDTQYF
TGTGCCAGCAGCTTAAGGCCTAGCGGTAAAACAGATACGCAGTATTTT
>TRBV29-1|TRBJ2-2|.|.
CSVERTGELFF
TGCAGCGTTGAACGCACCGGGGAGCTGTTTTTT
>TRBV4-2|TRBJ2-2|TRBD1|.
CASSRDRVETGELFF
TGTGCCAGCAGCCGGGACAGGGTCGAAACCGGGGAGCTGTTTTTT
>TRBV5-1|TRBJ2-4|TRBD2|once
CASSLSGGPSHIQYF
TGCGCCAGCAGCTTGTCGGGAGGGCCGAGTCACATTCAGTACTTC
>TRBV28|TRBJ2-3|.|.
CASSLRSDTQYF
TGTGCCAGCAGTTTACGGAGTGATACGCAGTATTTT
>TRBV6-6|TRBJ2-3|TRBD2|.
CASKGPERGSDTQYF
TGTGCCAGCAAGGGACCCGAGCGGGGTAGCGATACGCAGTATTTT
>TRBV18|TRBJ2-3|.|.
CASSPSVGTDTQYF
TGTGCCAGCTCACCATCGGTGGGCACAGATACGCAGTATTTT
>TRBV3-1/TRBV3-2|TRBJ2-7|TRBD2|.
CASSPGRGGEQYF
TGTGCCAGCAGCCCGGGTCGCGGGGGGGAGCAGTACTTC
>TRBV19|TRBJ1-2|TRBD1|few
CASSYGQEGYGYTF
TGTGCCAGTAGTTACGGACAGGAGGGCTATGGCTACACCTTC
>TRBV7-9|TRBJ2-7|.|many
CASSLVTQDEQYF
TGTGCCAGCAGCTTAGTAACGCAGGACGAGCAGTACTTC
>TRBV27|TRBJ2-1|TRBD2|once
CASSPPSGRVSFHEQFF
TGTGCCAGCAGTCCTCCTAGCGGGAGGGTCTCTTTCCATGAGCAGTTCTTC
>TRBV5-1|TRBJ1-2|.|.
CASNPTGRVNYTF
TGCGCCAGCAACCCCACAGGGAGGGTTAACTACACCTTC
>TRBV7-9|TRBJ2-7|.|.
CASQDPGSPEQYF
TGTGCCAGCCAGGATCCTGGCTCCCCGGAGCAGTACTTC
>TRBV5-8|TRBJ2-3|.|.
CASSLYRDTDTQYF
TGTGCCAGCAGCTTGTACCGGGACACAGATACGCAGTATTTT
>TRBV4-2|TRBJ2-7|.|.
CASSQVIVRDSRDEQYF
TGTGCCAGCAGCCAAGTAATAGTGCGGGACTCAAGGGACGAGCAGTACTTC
>TRBV7-9|TRBJ2-7|TRBD2|.
CASSVSASGGTYEQYF
TGTGCCAGCAGTGTCTCCGCTAGCGGGGGGACCTACGAGCAGTACTTC
>TRBV15|TRBJ2-7|TRBD1|once
CATSRGDRGDEQYF
TGTGCCACCAGCAGAGGAGACAGGGGAGACGAGCAGTACTTC
>TRBV10-3|TRBJ2-3|TRBD2|.
CAISTGTSGTDTQYF
TGTGCCATCAGTACCGGGACTAGCGGGACAGATACGCAGTATTTT
>TRBV5-4|TRBJ2-7|.|.
CASTALGTSYEQYF
TGTGCCAGCACAGCCCTTGGGACATCCTACGAGCAGTACTTC
>TRBV5-6|TRBJ2-1|TRBD1|once
CASSPGQGTYNEQFF
TGTGCCAGCAGCCCGGGACAGGGAACCTACAATGAGCAGTTCTTC
>TRBV11-2|TRBJ2-2|TRBD1|.
CASSWGTVNTGELFF
TGTGCCAGCAGCTGGGGGACAGTCAACACCGGGGAGCTGTTTTTT
>TRBV7-7|TRBJ1-1|TRBD1|few
CASSLDRGLWGWAFF
TGTGCTAGCAGTCTCGACAGGGGGCTATGGGGTTGGGCTTTCTTT
>TRBV21-1|TRBJ2-2|.|.
CASSTPLEVETGELFF
TGTGCCAGCAGTACGCCTTTAGAAGTTGAGACCGGGGAGCTGTTTTTT
>TRBV5-6|TRBJ1-1|.|.
CASSDFQRMNTEAFF
TGTGCCAGCAGCGACTTTCAGAGAATGAACACTGAAGCTTTCTTT
>TRBV27|TRBJ1-1|TRBD1|.
CASRTEGAAVTEAFF
TGTGCCAGCAGGACGGAGGGGGCCGCGGTCACTGAAGCTTTCTTT
>TRBV7-2|TRBJ1-2|TRBD1|.
CASSLLTGTNDGYGYTF
TGTGCCAGCAGCCTCTTGACAGGGACGAACGACGGTTATGGCTACACCTTC
>TRBV20-1|TRBJ1-2|.|.
CSASWGGRDYGYTF
TGCAGTGCTAGTTGGGGAGGTCGGGACTATGGCTACACCTTC
>TRBV4-1|TRBJ1-2|TRBD1|few
CASSQRTGSNYGYTF
TGCGCCAGCAGCCAAAGGACAGGCTCTAACTATGGCTACACCTTC
>TRBV16|TRBJ1-1|.|.
CASSQSYRFEAEAFF
TGTGCCAGCAGCCAATCCTACAGATTTGAAGCTGAAGCTTTCTTT
>TRBV6-6|TRBJ2-5|.|.
CASSYGRETQYF
TGTGCCAGCAGTTACGGGCGAGAGACCCAGTACTTC
>TRBV9|TRBJ2-7|TRBD2|.
CASSDELADEQYF
TGTGCCAGCAGCGACGAACTAGCGGATGAGCAGTACTTC
>TRBV23-1|TRBJ1-5|TRBD1|.
CATFDRENQPQHF
TGCGCCACCTTTGACAGGGAGAATCAGCCCCAGCATTTT